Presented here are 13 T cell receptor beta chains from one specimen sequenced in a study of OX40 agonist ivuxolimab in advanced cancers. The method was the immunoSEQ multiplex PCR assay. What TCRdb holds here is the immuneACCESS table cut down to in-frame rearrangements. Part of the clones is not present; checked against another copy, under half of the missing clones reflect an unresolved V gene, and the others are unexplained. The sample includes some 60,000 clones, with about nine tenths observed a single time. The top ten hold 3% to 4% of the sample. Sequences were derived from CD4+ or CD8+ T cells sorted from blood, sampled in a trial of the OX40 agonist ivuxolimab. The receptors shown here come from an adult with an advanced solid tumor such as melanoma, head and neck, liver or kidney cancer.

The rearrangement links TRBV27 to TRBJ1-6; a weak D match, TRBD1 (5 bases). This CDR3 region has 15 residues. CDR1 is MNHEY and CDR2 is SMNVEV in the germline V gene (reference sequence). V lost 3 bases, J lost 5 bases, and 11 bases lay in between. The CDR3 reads CASSFQGFNNSPLHF. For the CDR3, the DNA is TGTGCCAGCAGTTTCCAGGGTTTTAATAATTCACCCCTCCACTTT.

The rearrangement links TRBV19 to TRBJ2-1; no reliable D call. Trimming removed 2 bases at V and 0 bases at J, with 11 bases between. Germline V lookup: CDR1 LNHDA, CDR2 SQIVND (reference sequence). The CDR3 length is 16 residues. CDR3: CASSIQTFRSYNEQFF. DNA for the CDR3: TGTGCCAGTAGTATACAAACATTTCGCTCCTACAATGAGCAGTTCTTC.

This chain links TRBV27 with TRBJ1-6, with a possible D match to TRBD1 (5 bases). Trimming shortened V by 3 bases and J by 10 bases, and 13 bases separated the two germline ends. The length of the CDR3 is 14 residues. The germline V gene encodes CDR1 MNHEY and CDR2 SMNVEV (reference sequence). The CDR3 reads CASSFIGVQSPLHF. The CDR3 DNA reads TGTGCCAGCAGTTTTATAGGGGTACAATCACCCCTCCACTTT.

DNA for the CDR3: TGCGCCAGTCGCCTCCCCAAGACCGGGGAGCTGTTTTTT. It encodes CASRLPKTGELFF. The rearrangement links TRBV23-1 to TRBJ2-2; no definite D call. TRBV23-1 is flagged as an ORF with uncertain function. This CDR3 is 13 amino acids long. V was pared by 9 bases and J by 5 bases, with 13 bases between.

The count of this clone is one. The CDR3 nucleotides read TGTGCCTGGAGTGAAGGGGCGGGAGACACAGATACGCAGTATTTT. It translates to CAWSEGAGDTDTQYF. The gene calls are TRBV30 and TRBJ2-3; 7 bases align to TRBD2. The germline gives CDR1 GTSNPN, CDR2 SVGIG (reference sequence). The CDR3 covers 15 residues. Trimming cost V 1 base and J 2 bases; bases outside gene matches: 6.

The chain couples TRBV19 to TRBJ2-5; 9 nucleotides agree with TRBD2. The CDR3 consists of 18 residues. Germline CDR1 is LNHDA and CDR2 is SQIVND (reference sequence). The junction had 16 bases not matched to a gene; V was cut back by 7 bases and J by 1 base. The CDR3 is CASTLRRGLAGPQETQYF. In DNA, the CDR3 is TGTGCCAGTACCCTCAGGCGGGGGCTAGCGGGACCCCAAGAGACCCAGTACTTC.

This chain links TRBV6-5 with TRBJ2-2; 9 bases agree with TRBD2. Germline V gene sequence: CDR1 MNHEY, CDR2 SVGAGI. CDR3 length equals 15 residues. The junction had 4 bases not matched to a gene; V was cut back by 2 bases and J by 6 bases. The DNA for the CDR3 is TGTGCCAGCAGTTACGGTAGCGGGAGATCCGGGGAGCTGTTTTTT. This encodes CASSYGSGRSGELFF.

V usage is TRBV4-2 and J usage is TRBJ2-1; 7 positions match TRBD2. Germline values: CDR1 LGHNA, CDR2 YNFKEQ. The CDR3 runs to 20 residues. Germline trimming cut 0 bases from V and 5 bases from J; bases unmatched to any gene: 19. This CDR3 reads CASSQDNAIGAGVRNNEQFF. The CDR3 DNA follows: TGTGCCAGCAGCCAAGATAACGCGATAGGGGCGGGAGTACGGAACAATGAGCAGTTCTTC.

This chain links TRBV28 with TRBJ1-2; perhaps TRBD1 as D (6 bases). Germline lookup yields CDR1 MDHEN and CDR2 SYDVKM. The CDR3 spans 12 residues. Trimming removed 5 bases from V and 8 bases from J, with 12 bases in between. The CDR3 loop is CASSPRGRGYTF. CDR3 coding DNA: TGTGCCAGCAGTCCAAGGGGGAGGGGCTACACCTTC.

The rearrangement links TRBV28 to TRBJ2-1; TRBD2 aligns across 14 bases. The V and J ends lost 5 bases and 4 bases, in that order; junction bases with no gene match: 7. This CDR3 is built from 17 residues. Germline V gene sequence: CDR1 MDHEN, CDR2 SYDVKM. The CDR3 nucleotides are TGTGCCAGCAGTCCCGGGACTAGCGGGAGAACTTACAATGAGCAGTTCTTC. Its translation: CASSPGTSGRTYNEQFF.

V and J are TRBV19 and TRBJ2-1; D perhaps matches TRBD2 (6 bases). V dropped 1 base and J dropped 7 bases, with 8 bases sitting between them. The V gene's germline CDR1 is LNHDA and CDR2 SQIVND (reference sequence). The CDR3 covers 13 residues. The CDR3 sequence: CASSIGAGNEQFF. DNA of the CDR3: TGTGCCAGTAGTATAGGGGCGGGGAATGAGCAGTTCTTC.

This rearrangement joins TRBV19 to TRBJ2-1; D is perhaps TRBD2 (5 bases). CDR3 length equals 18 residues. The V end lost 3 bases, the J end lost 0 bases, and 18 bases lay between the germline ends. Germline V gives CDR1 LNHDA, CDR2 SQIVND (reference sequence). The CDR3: CASSMTPLGGFSYNEQFF. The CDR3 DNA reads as TGTGCCAGTAGTATGACCCCTCTCGGCGGGTTCTCCTACAATGAGCAGTTCTTC.

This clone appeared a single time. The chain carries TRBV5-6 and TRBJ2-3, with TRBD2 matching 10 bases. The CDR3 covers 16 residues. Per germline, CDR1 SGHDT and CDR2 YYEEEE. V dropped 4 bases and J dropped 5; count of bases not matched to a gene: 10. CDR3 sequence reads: CASSPPAGGPEDTQYF. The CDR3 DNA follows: TGTGCCAGCAGCCCCCCAGCGGGAGGGCCGGAAGATACGCAGTATTTT.